Reported below is one TCR beta chain. The data were obtained in a study of blood T cell repertoires in COVID-19. Here immunoSEQ multiplex PCR was the method, and the copy in TCRdb shows in-frame clones only, minus some. The repertoire holds some 360,000 clones, with roughly 86% as singletons. The CDR3 has 19 amino acids. Germline V gene data show CDR1 as MNHNY and CDR2 as SVGAGI (reference sequence). V dropped 5 bases and J dropped 2; count of bases not matched to a gene: 14. This rearrangement joins TRBV6-6 to TRBJ2-7, with 14 bases aligning to TRBD2. This receptor was taken from a woman aged 30 to 39 who had been exposed to COVID-19. Sequencing used PBMCs or T cells enriched from blood (not recorded which). CDR3 DNA: TGTGCCAGCAGTCACCCTCGGACTAGCGGGAGGCAACTAACCTACGAGCAGTACTTC. Protein product: CASSHPRTSGRQLTYEQYF.